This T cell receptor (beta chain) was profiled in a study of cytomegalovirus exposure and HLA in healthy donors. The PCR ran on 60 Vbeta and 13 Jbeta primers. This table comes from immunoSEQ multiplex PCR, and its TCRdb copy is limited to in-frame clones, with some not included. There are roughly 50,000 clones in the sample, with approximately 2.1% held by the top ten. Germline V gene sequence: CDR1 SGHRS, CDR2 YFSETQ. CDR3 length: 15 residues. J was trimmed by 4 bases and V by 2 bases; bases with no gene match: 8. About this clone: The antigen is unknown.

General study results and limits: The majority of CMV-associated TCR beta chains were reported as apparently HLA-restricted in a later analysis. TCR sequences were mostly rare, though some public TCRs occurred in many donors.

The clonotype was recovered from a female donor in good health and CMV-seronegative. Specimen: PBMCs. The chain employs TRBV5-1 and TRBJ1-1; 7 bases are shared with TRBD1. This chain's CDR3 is CASSFQTGFSTEAFF. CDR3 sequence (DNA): TGCGCCAGCAGCTTCCAGACAGGGTTCAGCACTGAAGCTTTCTTT.